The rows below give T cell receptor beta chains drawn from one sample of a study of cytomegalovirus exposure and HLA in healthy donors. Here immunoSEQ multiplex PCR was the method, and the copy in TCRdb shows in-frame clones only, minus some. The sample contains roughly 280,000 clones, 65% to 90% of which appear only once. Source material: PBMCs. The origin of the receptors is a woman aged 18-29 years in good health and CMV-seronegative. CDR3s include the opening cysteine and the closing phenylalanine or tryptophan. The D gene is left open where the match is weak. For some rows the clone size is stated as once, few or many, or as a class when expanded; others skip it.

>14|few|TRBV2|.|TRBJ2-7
CASSRSGTGREQYF
TGTGCCAGCAGTCGCTCCGGGACTGGGAGGGAGCAGTACTTC
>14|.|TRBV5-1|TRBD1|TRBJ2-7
CASSLDRGSHEQYF
TGCGCCAGCAGCTTGGACAGGGGGTCCCACGAGCAGTACTTC
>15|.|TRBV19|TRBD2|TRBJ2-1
CASSILLADYNEQFF
TGTGCCAGTAGTATCCTTCTAGCGGACTACAATGAGCAGTTCTTC
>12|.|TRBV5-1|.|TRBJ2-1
CASSLGEAEQFF
TGCGCCAGCAGCTTGGGGGAGGCTGAGCAGTTCTTC
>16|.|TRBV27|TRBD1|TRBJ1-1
CASSLLGQGLNTEAFF
TGTGCCAGCAGTTTACTCGGACAGGGGCTGAACACTGAAGCTTTCTTT
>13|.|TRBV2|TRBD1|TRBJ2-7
CASSLTGDYEQYF
TGTGCCAGCAGCCTGACAGGGGACTACGAGCAGTACTTC
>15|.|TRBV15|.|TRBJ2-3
CATSRDWGATDTQYF
TGTGCCACCAGCAGAGATTGGGGAGCCACAGATACGCAGTATTTT
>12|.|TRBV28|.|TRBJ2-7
CASSVRAYEQYF
TGTGCCAGCAGTGTCAGGGCCTACGAGCAGTACTTC
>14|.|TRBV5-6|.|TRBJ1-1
CASSLFGAVTEAFF
TGTGCCAGCAGCTTGTTTGGGGCAGTCACTGAAGCTTTCTTT
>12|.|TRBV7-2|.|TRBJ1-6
CASSLSPGPLHF
TGTGCCAGCAGCTTGTCCCCGGGACCCCTCCACTTT
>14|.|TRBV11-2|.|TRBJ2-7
CASSLNTGPLEQYF
TGTGCCAGCAGCTTGAATACTGGTCCCCTCGAGCAGTACTTC
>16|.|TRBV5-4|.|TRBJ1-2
CASSLASLGGRDGYTF
TGTGCCAGCAGCTTGGCTTCACTCGGGGGTAGAGATGGCTACACCTTC
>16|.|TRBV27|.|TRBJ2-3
CASSFLQGFGTDTQYF
TGTGCCAGCAGTTTCCTACAGGGATTCGGCACAGATACGCAGTATTTT
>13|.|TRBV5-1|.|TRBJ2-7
CASSLDTSYEQYF
TGCGCCAGCAGCTTGGACACCTCCTACGAGCAGTACTTC
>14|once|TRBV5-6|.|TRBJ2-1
CASSKQGVGNEQFF
TGTGCCAGCAGCAAACAGGGAGTGGGCAATGAGCAGTTCTTC
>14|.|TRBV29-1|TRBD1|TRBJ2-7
CSVPPGGLCNEQYF
TGCAGCGTCCCCCCAGGGGGTCTATGTAACGAGCAGTACTTC
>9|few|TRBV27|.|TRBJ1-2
CASSLDSGF
TGTGCCAGCAGTCTGGACAGTGGCTTC
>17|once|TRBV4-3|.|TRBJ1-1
CASSQVPTNLGNTEAFF
TGCGCCAGCAGCCAGGTCCCCACCAACCTCGGGAACACTGAAGCTTTCTTT
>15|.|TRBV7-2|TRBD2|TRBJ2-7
CASSQGLAEYYEQYF
TGTGCCAGCAGCCAAGGCCTAGCGGAGTACTACGAGCAGTACTTC
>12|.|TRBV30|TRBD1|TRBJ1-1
CAWQTGMTEAFF
TGTGCCTGGCAGACAGGGATGACTGAAGCTTTCTTT
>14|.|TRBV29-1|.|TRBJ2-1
CSAAPGYSYNEQFF
TGCAGCGCAGCCCCAGGCTACTCCTACAATGAGCAGTTCTTC
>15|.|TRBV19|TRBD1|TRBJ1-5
CASSRDRVSNQPQHF
TGTGCCAGTAGCAGAGACAGGGTTAGCAATCAGCCCCAGCATTTT
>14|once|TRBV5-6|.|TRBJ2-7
CASSFSTDSYEQYF
TGTGCCAGCAGCTTCTCGACAGATTCCTACGAGCAGTACTTC
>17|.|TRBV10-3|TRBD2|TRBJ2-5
CAISESTSGGAGETQYF
TGTGCCATCAGTGAGTCAACTAGCGGGGGGGCCGGTGAGACCCAGTACTTC
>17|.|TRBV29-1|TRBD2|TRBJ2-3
CSVLEREAVLSTDTQYF
TGCAGCGTTCTAGAGCGGGAGGCCGTCCTCAGCACAGATACGCAGTATTTT
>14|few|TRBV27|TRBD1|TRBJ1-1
CASSRDRDNTEAFF
TGTGCCAGCAGCCGCGACAGGGATAATACTGAAGCTTTCTTT
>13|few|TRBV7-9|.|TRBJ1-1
CASSVQGNTEAFF
TGTGCCAGCAGCGTGCAGGGAAACACTGAAGCTTTCTTT
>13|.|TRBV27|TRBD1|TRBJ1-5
CASRGQNNQPQHF
TGTGCCAGCAGGGGACAGAACAATCAGCCCCAGCATTTT
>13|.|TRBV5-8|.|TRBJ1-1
CASSMTGNTEAFF
TGTGCCAGCAGCATGACGGGGAACACTGAAGCTTTCTTT
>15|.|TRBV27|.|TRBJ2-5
CASSLVGRVRETQYF
TGTGCCAGCAGTTTAGTCGGGAGAGTAAGAGAGACCCAGTACTTC
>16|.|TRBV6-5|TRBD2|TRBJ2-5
CASSYSGTIGQETQYF
TGTGCCAGCAGTTACTCCGGGACTATAGGACAAGAGACCCAGTACTTC
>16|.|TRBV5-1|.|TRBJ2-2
CASQLRVGANTGELFF
TGCGCCAGCCAACTCCGAGTAGGGGCAAACACCGGGGAGCTGTTTTTT
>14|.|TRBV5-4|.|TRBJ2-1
CASSRSSTDNEQFF
TGTGCCAGCAGCCGATCTAGCACCGACAATGAGCAGTTCTTC
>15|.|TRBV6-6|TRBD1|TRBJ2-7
CASSLTGTGTHEQYF
TGTGCCAGCAGCCTAACCGGGACAGGGACCCACGAGCAGTACTTC
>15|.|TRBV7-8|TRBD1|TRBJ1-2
CASSLSRTGMSGYTF
TGTGCCAGCAGCTTGTCGCGGACAGGGATGAGTGGCTACACCTTC
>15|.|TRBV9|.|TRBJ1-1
CASSPWTGGFTEAFF
TGTGCCAGCAGCCCCTGGACGGGGGGATTCACTGAAGCTTTCTTT
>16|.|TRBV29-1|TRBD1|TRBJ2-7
CSAHLRPGQGVYEQYF
TGCAGCGCGCACCTACGCCCGGGACAGGGGGTTTACGAGCAGTACTTC
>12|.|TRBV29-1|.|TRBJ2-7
CSVVKGAYEQYF
TGCAGCGTTGTCAAGGGAGCCTACGAGCAGTACTTC
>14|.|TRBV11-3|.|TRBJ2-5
CASSTRRSSETQYF
TGTGCCAGCAGCACACGGCGTAGTAGCGAGACCCAGTACTTC
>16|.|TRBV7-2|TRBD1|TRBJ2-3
CASSAQGARPTDTQYF
TGTGCCAGCAGCGCGCAGGGGGCGAGACCCACAGATACGCAGTATTTT
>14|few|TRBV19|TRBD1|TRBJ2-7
CASSISTGVGEQYF
TGTGCCAGTAGTATCTCCACAGGGGTAGGTGAGCAGTACTTC
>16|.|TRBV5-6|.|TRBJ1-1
CASSFDRAGENTEAFF
TGTGCCAGCAGCTTTGATCGGGCAGGGGAGAACACTGAAGCTTTCTTT
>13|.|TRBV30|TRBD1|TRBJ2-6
CALDRQRANVLTF
TGTGCCTTGGACAGGCAAAGGGCCAACGTCCTGACTTTC
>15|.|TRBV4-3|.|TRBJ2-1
CASSQETVTYNEQFF
TGCGCCAGCAGCCAAGAAACGGTGACTTACAATGAGCAGTTCTTC
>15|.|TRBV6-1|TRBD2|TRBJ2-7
CASRTGLAGSYEQYF
TGTGCCAGCAGAACCGGACTAGCGGGGTCCTACGAGCAGTACTTC
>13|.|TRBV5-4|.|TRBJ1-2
CASSSQAAGGYTF
TGTGCCAGCAGCTCCCAGGCTGCGGGAGGCTACACCTTC
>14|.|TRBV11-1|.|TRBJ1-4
CASSFRLEGEKLFF
TGTGCCAGCAGCTTCAGGTTGGAAGGTGAAAAACTGTTTTTT
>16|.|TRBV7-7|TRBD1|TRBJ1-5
CASSLLGTGGTQPQHF
TGTGCTAGCAGCCTGCTCGGGACAGGGGGCACTCAGCCCCAGCATTTT
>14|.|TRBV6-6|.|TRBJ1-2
CASSYSTGRDGYTF
TGTGCCAGCAGTTACTCTACAGGGCGTGATGGCTACACCTTC
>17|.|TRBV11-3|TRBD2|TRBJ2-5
CASSRGLAGRGMETQYF
TGTGCCAGCAGCCGAGGACTAGCGGGTCGGGGTATGGAGACCCAGTACTTC
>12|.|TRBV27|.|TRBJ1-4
CASSLPRGKLFF
TGTGCCAGCAGTCTCCCCAGGGGAAAACTGTTTTTT
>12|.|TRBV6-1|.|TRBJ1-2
CASSSGSYGYTF
TGTGCCAGCAGCTCCGGGTCCTATGGCTACACCTTC
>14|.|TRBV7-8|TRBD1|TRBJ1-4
CASRLDRVGEKLFF
TGTGCCAGCAGATTGGACAGGGTTGGTGAAAAACTGTTTTTT
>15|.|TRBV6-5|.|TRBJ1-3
CASSYLQGSGNTIYF
TGTGCCAGCAGTTACTTACAGGGTTCTGGAAACACCATATATTTT